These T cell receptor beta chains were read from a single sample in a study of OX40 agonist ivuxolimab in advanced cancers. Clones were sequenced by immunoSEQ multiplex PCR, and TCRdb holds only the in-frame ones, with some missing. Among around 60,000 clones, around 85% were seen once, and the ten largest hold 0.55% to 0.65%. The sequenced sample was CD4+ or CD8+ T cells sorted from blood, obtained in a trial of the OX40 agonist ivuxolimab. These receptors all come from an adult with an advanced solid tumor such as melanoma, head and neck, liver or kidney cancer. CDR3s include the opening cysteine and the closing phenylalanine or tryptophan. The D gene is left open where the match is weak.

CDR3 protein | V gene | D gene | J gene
CASKKWETQYF | TRBV28 | . | TRBJ2-5
CASSHRQGNSNQPQHF | TRBV4-1 | TRBD1 | TRBJ1-5
CASIIGTAISYEQYF | TRBV6-1 | TRBD1 | TRBJ2-7
CASSFATSGSLVKQYF | TRBV5-8 | TRBD2 | TRBJ2-7
CASSRTVLNIQYF | TRBV2 | . | TRBJ2-4
CASSLKETQYF | TRBV5-1 | . | TRBJ2-5
CASSKSQGNTEAFF | TRBV19 | . | TRBJ1-1
CASSYGTTNTGELFF | TRBV7-9 | . | TRBJ2-2
CANSRQSEQYF | TRBV6-5 | . | TRBJ2-7
CASSPLAGGYEQYF | TRBV5-1 | . | TRBJ2-7
CASSTGGVWSGYTF | TRBV28 | TRBD1 | TRBJ1-2
CASSLGGVGETQYF | TRBV5-4 | . | TRBJ2-5
CASSLLIAVNEQFF | TRBV27 | . | TRBJ2-1
CASRQGASTGELFF | TRBV6-5 | TRBD1 | TRBJ2-2
CAISATLNTEAFF | TRBV10-3 | . | TRBJ1-1
CASSFGRGAYTDTQYF | TRBV5-1 | . | TRBJ2-3
CASSTGTGRPGELFF | TRBV7-3 | TRBD1 | TRBJ2-2
CAISERSGTGELFF | TRBV10-3 | . | TRBJ2-2
CASSLRTATNEKLFF | TRBV7-9 | . | TRBJ1-4
CASSSAGFSYNEQFF | TRBV5-1 | . | TRBJ2-1
CASSNSDTQYF | TRBV19 | . | TRBJ2-3
CASSIRQGKNTEAFF | TRBV19 | TRBD1 | TRBJ1-1
CASSHRQGRNGYTF | TRBV7-8 | TRBD1 | TRBJ1-2
CASSKALGLNQETQYF | TRBV21-1 | . | TRBJ2-5
CASSPKSGSGKQYF | TRBV6-6 | . | TRBJ2-7
CASSKTGTGVHEQYF | TRBV7-9 | TRBD1 | TRBJ2-7
CASSPPAGLSTDTQYF | TRBV18 | . | TRBJ2-3
CASSNRGSEAFF | TRBV6-5 | TRBD1 | TRBJ1-1
CASSPGYSLSNQPQHF | TRBV7-8 | . | TRBJ1-5
CAVSSGSGDTQYF | TRBV10-3 | . | TRBJ2-3
CASSRRGPQHF | TRBV2 | . | TRBJ1-5
CASSITGTGIGRPQHF | TRBV19 | TRBD1 | TRBJ1-5
CAWSPGGGGYTF | TRBV30 | . | TRBJ1-2
CASTGLAFTGELFF | TRBV6-5 | TRBD2 | TRBJ2-2
CASSWRTGWNTEAFF | TRBV5-1 | TRBD1 | TRBJ1-1
CASSLGGGQGLQETQYF | TRBV11-3 | TRBD1 | TRBJ2-5
CASSRPLDTQYF | TRBV5-4 | . | TRBJ2-3
CASRPGTGGGSGSPYEQYF | TRBV27 | TRBD1 | TRBJ2-7
CASSPGLAGGRGYTQYF | TRBV5-4 | TRBD2 | TRBJ2-3
CASSFDRGNTEAFF | TRBV5-6 | TRBD1 | TRBJ1-1
CATSGGTSNTPSYNEQFF | TRBV15 | TRBD2 | TRBJ2-1
CASSIGQGYEQYF | TRBV19 | . | TRBJ2-7
CASSYSRGGASAFF | TRBV6-5 | . | TRBJ1-1
CASRGPSGSSGEQFF | TRBV6-1 | TRBD2 | TRBJ2-1
CASSLRQGVISGNTIYF | TRBV5-5 | TRBD1 | TRBJ1-3
CASSLVPGTLTDTEAFF | TRBV5-1 | . | TRBJ1-1
CADGGQGEQFF | TRBV5-4 | . | TRBJ2-1
CASSRQATQETQYF | TRBV7-9 | . | TRBJ2-5
CASTPTGADEKLFF | TRBV28 | TRBD1 | TRBJ1-4
CSGYHTEAFF | TRBV29-1 | . | TRBJ1-1
CASSTRGRYGYTF | TRBV19 | . | TRBJ1-2
CASSTMTVAKNIQYF | TRBV7-8 | . | TRBJ2-4
CASSARWDRGGYTF | TRBV6-5 | TRBD1 | TRBJ1-2
CASKRTVSNEKLFF | TRBV6-1 | . | TRBJ1-4
CATSRGFLGELFF | TRBV15 | . | TRBJ2-2